This TCR beta chain is from a study of cytomegalovirus exposure and HLA in healthy donors. Broader study findings: When analyzed later, the rates of TCR association showed variation by HLA locus, with DRB1 the most and HLA-C the fewest. A list of roughly 180 TCR beta chains associated with cytomegalovirus was given. Most TCR sequences were seen very rarely across donors, but some public TCRs occurred in many.

The V end was cut by 4 bases, the J end by 3 bases, with 16 bases between. The CDR3 extends over 15 amino acids. Germline V gene lookup returns CDR1 SGHTA and CDR2 FQGNSA. PCR was performed using 60 Vbeta and 13 Jbeta primers. Clones were sequenced by immunoSEQ multiplex PCR, and TCRdb holds only the in-frame ones, with some missing. This repertoire includes tens of thousands of clones. As regards this clone: What it binds is unknown.

The chain employs TRBV7-2 and TRBJ2-7, with a tentative D call TRBD1 (6 bases). The sequenced material came from PBMCs. The sequence was collected from a man aged 50-59 years in good health and CMV-seropositive. The CDR3 reads CASSSNSGHLYEQYF. CDR3 nucleotides: TGTGCCAGCAGCTCTAACTCGGGACACCTCTACGAGCAGTACTTC.